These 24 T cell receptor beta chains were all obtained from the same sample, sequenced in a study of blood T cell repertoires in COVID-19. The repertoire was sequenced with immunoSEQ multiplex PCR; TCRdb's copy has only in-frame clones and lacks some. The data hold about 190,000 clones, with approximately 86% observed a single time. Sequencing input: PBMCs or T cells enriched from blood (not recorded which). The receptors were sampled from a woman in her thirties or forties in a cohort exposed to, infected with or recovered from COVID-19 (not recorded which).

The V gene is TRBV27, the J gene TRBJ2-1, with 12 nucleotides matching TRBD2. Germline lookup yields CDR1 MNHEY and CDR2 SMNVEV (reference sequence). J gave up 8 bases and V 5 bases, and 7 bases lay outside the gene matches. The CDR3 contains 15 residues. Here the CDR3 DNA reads TGTGCCAGCAGTCTACGACTAGCGGGAGTTCATGAGCAGTTCTTC. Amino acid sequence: CASSLRLAGVHEQFF.

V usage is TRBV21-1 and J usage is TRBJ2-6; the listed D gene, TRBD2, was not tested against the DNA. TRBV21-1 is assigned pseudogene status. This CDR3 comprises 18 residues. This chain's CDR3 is CASSNLAGEVPGANVLTF. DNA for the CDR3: TGTGCCAGCAGCAACCTAGCGGGAGAGGTTCCTGGGGCCAACGTCCTGACTTTC.

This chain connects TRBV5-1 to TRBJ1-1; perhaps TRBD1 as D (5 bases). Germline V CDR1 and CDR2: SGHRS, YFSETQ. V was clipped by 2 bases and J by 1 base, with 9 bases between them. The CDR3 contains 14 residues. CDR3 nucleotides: TGCGCCAGCAGCTTCGCGGGGGGGAACACTGAAGCTTTCTTT. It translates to CASSFAGGNTEAFF.

CDR3 DNA: TGTGCGACAGTCAATAATGAAAAACTGTTTTTT. Encoded protein: CATVNNEKLFF. V and J are TRBV28 and TRBJ1-4; tentatively, D is TRBD1 (5 bases). Germline V gene sequence: CDR1 MDHEN, CDR2 SYDVKM. The CDR3 extends over 11 amino acids.

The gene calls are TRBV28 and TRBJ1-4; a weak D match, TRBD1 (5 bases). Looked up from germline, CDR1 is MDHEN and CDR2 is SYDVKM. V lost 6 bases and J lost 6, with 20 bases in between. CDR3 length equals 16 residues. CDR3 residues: CASSPIGGTADEKLFF. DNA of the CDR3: TGTGCCAGCAGCCCAATTGGGGGGACTGCGGATGAAAAACTGTTTTTT.

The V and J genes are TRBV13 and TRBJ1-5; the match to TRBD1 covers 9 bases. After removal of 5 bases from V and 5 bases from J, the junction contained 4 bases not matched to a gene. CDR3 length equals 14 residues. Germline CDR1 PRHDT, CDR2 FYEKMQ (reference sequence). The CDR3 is CASSQQGAHQPQHF. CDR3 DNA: TGTGCCAGCAGCCAACAGGGGGCCCATCAGCCCCAGCATTTT.

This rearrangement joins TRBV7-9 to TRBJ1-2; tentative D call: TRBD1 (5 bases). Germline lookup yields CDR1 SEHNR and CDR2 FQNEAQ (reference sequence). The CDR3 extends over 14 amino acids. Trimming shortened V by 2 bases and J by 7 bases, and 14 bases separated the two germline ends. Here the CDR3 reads CASSLSWGQGGYTF. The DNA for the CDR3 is TGTGCCAGCAGCTTATCGTGGGGCCAGGGTGGCTACACCTTC. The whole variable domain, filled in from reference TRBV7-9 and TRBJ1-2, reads DTGVSQNPRHKITKRGQNVTFRCDPISEHNRLYWYRQTLGQGPEFLTYFQNEAQLEKSRLLSDRFSAERPKGSFSTLEIQRTEQGDSAMYLCASSLSWGQGGYTFGSGTRLTVV.

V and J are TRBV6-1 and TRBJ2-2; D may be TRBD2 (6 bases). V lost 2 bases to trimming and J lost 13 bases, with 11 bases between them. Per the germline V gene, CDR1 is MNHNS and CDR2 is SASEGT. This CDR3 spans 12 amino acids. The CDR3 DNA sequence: TGTGCCAGCAGTGAAATGGAGGGTGGGCTGTTTTTT. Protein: CASSEMEGGLFF.

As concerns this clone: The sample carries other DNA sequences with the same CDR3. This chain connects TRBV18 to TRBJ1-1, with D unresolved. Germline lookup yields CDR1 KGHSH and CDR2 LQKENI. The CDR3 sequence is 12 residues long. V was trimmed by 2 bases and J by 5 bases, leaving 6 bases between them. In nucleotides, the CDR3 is TGTGCCAGCTCACCAGGGAGGACTGAAGCTTTCTTT. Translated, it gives CASSPGRTEAFF.

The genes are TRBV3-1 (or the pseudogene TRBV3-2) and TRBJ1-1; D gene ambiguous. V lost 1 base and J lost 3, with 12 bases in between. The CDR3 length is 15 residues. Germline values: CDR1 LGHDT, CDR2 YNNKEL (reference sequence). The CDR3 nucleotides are TGTGCCAGCAGCCAAGGGGCCAGGTCGGACACTGAAGCTTTCTTT. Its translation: CASSQGARSDTEAFF.

Here the CDR3 DNA reads TGTGCCAGCAGTCGGGGAAGGGTTTCGAACACCGGGGAGCTGTTTTTT. As protein: CASSRGRVSNTGELFF. The chain combines TRBV28 with TRBJ2-2, with D maybe TRBD2 (5 bases). CDR1 is MDHEN, CDR2 SYDVKM, per germline. This CDR3 contains 16 residues. The ends were cut back, 5 bases at V and 0 bases at J, with 13 bases in the middle.

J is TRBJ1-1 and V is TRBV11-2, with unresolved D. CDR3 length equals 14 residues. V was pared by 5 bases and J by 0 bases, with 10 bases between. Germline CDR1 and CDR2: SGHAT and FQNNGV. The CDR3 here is CASSAGRMNTEAFF. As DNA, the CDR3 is TGTGCCAGCAGCGCCGGGAGGATGAACACTGAAGCTTTCTTT.

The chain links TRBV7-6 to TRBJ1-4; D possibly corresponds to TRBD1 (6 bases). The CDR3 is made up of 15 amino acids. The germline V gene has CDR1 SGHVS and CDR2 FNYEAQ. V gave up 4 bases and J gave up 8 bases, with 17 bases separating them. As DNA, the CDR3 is TGTGCCAGCAGCTATTTTCCCGACAGGCCGGAAAAACTGTTTTTT. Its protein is CASSYFPDRPEKLFF.

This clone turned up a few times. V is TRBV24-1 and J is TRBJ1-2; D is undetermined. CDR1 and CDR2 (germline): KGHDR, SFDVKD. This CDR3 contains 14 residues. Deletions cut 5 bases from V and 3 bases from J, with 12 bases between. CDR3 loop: CATSALPRDYGYTF. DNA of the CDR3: TGTGCCACCAGTGCCTTACCTCGGGACTATGGCTACACCTTC.

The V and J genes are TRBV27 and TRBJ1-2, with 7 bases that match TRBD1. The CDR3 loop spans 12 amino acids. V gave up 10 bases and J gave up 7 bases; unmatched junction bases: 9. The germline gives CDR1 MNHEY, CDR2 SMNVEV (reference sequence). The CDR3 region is CATRQGKGGYTF. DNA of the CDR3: TGTGCCACCAGACAGGGCAAGGGTGGCTACACCTTC.

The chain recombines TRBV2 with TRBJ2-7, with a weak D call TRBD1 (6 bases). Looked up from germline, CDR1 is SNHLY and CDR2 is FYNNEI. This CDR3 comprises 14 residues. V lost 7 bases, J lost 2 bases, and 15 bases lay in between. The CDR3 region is CASIYRESTYEQYF. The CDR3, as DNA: TGTGCCAGCATCTACAGGGAAAGCACCTACGAGCAGTACTTC.

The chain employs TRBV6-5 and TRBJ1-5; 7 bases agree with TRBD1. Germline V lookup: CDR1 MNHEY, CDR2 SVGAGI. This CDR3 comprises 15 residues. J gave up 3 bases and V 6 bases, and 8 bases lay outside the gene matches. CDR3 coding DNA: TGTGCCAGCAGGACGACAGGGTCCGCCAATCAGCCCCAGCATTTT. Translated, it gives CASRTTGSANQPQHF.

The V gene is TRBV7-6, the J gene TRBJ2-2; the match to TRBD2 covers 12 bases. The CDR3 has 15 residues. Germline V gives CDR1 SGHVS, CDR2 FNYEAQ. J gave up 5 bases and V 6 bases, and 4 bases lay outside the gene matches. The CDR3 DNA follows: TGTGCCAGCAGGCGACTAGCGGGGGCGACCGGGGAGCTGTTTTTT. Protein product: CASRRLAGATGELFF.

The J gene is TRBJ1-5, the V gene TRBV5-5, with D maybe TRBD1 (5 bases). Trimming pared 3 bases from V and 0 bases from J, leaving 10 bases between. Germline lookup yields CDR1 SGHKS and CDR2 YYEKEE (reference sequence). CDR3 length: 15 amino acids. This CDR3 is CASSSQGYSNQPQHF. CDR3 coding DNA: TGTGCCAGCAGCTCCCAGGGCTATAGCAATCAGCCCCAGCATTTT.

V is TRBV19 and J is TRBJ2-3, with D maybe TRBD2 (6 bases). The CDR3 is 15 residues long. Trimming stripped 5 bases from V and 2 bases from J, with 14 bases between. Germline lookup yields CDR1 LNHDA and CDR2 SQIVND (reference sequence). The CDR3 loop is CASSLGTAFTDTQYF. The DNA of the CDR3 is TGTGCCAGTAGTCTCGGGACTGCCTTCACAGATACGCAGTATTTT.

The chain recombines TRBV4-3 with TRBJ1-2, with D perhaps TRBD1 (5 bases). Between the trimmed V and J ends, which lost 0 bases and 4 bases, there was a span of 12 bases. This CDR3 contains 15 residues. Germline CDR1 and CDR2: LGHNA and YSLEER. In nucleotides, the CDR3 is TGCGCCAGCAGCCAAGACAGGGTATTAGGCTATGGCTACACCTTC. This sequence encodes CASSQDRVLGYGYTF.

Written as DNA, the CDR3 is TGTGCCAGCAGTGAAGGGCCGGGGTACCAAGAGACCCAGTACTTC. Amino acids: CASSEGPGYQETQYF. This chain uses TRBV2 with TRBJ2-5, with TRBD2 as a possible D gene (5 bases). The CDR3 covers 15 residues. The germline V and J ends were trimmed by 1 base and 0 bases, with 9 bases remaining between them. Germline CDR1 SNHLY, CDR2 FYNNEI. The full variable domain, rest sourced from reference TRBV2 and TRBJ2-5, is EPEVTQTPSHQVTQMGQEVILRCVPISNHLYFYWYRQILGQKVEFLVSFYNNEISEKSEIFDDQFSVERPDGSNFTLKIRSTKLEDSAMYFCASSEGPGYQETQYFGPGTRLLVL.

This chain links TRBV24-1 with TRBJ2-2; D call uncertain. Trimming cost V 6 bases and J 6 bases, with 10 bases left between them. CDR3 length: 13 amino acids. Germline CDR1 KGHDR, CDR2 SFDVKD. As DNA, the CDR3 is TGTGCCACCAGTCAGTTGGTCGCCGGGGAGCTGTTTTTT. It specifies CATSQLVAGELFF.

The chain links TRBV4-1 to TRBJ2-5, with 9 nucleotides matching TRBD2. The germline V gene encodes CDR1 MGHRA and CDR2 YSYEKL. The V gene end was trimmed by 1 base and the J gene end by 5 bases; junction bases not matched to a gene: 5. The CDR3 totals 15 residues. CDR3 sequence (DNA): TGCGCCAGCAGCCAAGTCGAGGCGGGGGGGGAGACCCAGTACTTC. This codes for CASSQVEAGGETQYF.